These T cell receptor beta chains were read from a single sample in a study of blood T cell repertoires in COVID-19. Generated by immunoSEQ multiplex PCR, the TCRdb table keeps only in-frame clones and is missing some. The sample includes about 150,000 clones, 75% to 95% of them seen just once. Sequencing input: peripheral blood. These receptors were obtained from a man aged 50 or older with acute or convalescent COVID-19. CDR3s include the opening cysteine and the closing phenylalanine or tryptophan. D genes are given only for firm matches. Clone size is stated in some rows and not others, as once, few, many or a class when expanded.

clone_size | d_call | j_call | v_call | cdr3_nt | cdr3_aa
few | - | TRBJ2-5 | TRBV27 | TGTGCCAGCAGCCCAGGACATTTGCAAGAGACCCAGTACTTC | CASSPGHLQETQYF
- | TRBD1 | TRBJ1-1 | TRBV19 | TGTGCCAGTAGTCGCACAGGGGACAACGCTGAAGCTTTCTTT | CASSRTGDNAEAFF
- | - | TRBJ1-2 | TRBV3-1/TRBV3-2 | TGTGCCAGCAGCCAAGATTGGGCAGAATATGGCTACACCTTC | CASSQDWAEYGYTF
- | - | TRBJ1-1 | TRBV19 | TGTGCCAGTAGTATCGCTAGGGGTGCGACTGAAGCTTTCTTT | CASSIARGATEAFF
- | - | TRBJ1-6 | TRBV30 | TGTGCCTGGAGTTACCCCCGGGAGGGATCCCTTAATTCACCCCTCCACTTT | CAWSYPREGSLNSPLHF
- | - | TRBJ2-3 | TRBV2 | TGTGCCAGCATTTGGCTGAACCCTAGCACAGATACGCAGTATTTT | CASIWLNPSTDTQYF
few | - | TRBJ2-2 | TRBV1 | TGCACCAGCAAAGCGGGAGGGCCCGTCACCGGGGAGCTGTTTTTT | CTSKAGGPVTGELFF
- | - | TRBJ2-3 | TRBV11-3 | TGTGCCAGCAGCTTAGCTGCTTGGGCCCGGAAGGCCGATACGCAGTATTTT | CASSLAAWARKADTQYF
- | TRBD1 | TRBJ1-6 | TRBV20-1 | TGCAGTGCTAGTTTATGGACAGGGAGTAATTCACCCCTCCACTTT | CSASLWTGSNSPLHF
few | TRBD1 | TRBJ2-7 | TRBV5-4 | TGTGCCAGCAGCTCGGCCGGGACAGCCTCCTACGAGCAGTACTTC | CASSSAGTASYEQYF
- | TRBD1 | TRBJ2-3 | TRBV7-9 | TGTGCCAGCAGCCTTACAGGGGGCCCTGATACGCAGTATTTT | CASSLTGGPDTQYF
- | - | TRBJ1-3 | TRBV7-2 | TGTGCCAGCAGCAACCGGGGGACCATATATTTT | CASSNRGTIYF
- | - | TRBJ1-3 | TRBV15 | TGTGCCACCAGCAGAGATACGACAGCCGGAAACACCATATATTTT | CATSRDTTAGNTIYF
- | - | TRBJ1-3 | TRBV3-1/TRBV3-2 | TGTGCCAGCAGCCCGGAGGGAAACACCATATATTTT | CASSPEGNTIYF
- | - | TRBJ1-5 | TRBV9 | TGTGCCAGCGGAGCGGGGGGGACGAGCAATCAGCCCCAGCATTTT | CASGAGGTSNQPQHF
once | TRBD1 | TRBJ1-4 | TRBV6-6 | TGTGCCAGCAGTCCCCGGGGGATCGGAGGGACAGGATATGAAAAACTGTTTTTT | CASSPRGIGGTGYEKLFF
once | - | TRBJ2-1 | TRBV7-9 | TGTGCCAGCAGCTTAAACAGGTACAATGAGCAGTTCTTC | CASSLNRYNEQFF
- | - | TRBJ1-4 | TRBV28 | TGTGCCAGCAGTACAGGGTGGAATGAAAAACTGTTTTTT | CASSTGWNEKLFF
once | - | TRBJ1-2 | TRBV11-2 | TGTGCCAGCAGCCCCGGGGCCGGGGGGTATGGCTACACCTTC | CASSPGAGGYGYTF
- | TRBD1 | TRBJ1-6 | TRBV10-3 | TGTGCCATCAGCCAGGACAGGGCTAATTCACCCCTCCACTTT | CAISQDRANSPLHF
- | - | TRBJ2-5 | TRBV10-3 | TGTGCCATCAGTGAGGGGGTGGGAGTAGAGACCCAGTACTTC | CAISEGVGVETQYF
- | TRBD1 | TRBJ2-2 | TRBV12-5 | TGTGCTAGCGGCCCAACAGGGGCGACCGGGGAGCTGTTTTTT | CASGPTGATGELFF
- | TRBD2 | TRBJ2-3 | TRBV28 | TGTGCCAGCAGTCGCCCGACTAGCGGGGTAACAGATACGCAGTATTTT | CASSRPTSGVTDTQYF
- | - | TRBJ2-2 | TRBV19 | TGTGCCAGCCTCGAAGCCCCAGGCTACACCGGGGAGCTGTTTTTT | CASLEAPGYTGELFF
- | - | TRBJ2-3 | TRBV7-9 | TGTGCCAGCAGCCCGTTGTTGAGCGGTCCCACAGATACGCAGTATTTT | CASSPLLSGPTDTQYF